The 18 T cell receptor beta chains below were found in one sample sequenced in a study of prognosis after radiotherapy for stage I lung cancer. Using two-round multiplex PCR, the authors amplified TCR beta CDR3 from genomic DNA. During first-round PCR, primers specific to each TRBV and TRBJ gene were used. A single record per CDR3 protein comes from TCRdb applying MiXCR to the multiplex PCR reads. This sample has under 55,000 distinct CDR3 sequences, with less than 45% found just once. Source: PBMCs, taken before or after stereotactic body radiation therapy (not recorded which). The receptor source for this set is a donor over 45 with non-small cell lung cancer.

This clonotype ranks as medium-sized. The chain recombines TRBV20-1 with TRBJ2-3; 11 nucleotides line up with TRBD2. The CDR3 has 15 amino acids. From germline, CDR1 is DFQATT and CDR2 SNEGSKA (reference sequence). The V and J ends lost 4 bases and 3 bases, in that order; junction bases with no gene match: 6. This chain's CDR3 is CSAIAGGPWTDTQYF. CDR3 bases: TGCAGTGCTATAGCGGGAGGGCCGTGGACAGATACGCAGTATTTT.

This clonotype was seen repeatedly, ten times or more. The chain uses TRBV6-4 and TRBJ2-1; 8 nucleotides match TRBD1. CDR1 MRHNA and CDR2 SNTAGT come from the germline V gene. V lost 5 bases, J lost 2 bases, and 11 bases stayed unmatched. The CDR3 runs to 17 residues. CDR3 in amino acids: CASSPGTGLLAYNEQFF. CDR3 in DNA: TGTGCCAGCAGTCCCGGGACAGGATTGCTGGCCTACAATGAGCAGTTCTTC.

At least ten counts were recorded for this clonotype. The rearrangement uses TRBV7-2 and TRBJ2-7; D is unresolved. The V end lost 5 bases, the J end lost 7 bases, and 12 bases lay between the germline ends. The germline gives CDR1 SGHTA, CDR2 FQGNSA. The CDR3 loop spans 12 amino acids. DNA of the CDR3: TGTGCCAGCAGCATGTCCCTCGGAGAGCAGTACTTC. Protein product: CASSMSLGEQYF.

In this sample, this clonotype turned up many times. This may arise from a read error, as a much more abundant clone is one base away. The CDR3: CASGWDTPDTQYF. In nucleotides, the CDR3 is TGTGCCAGCGGTTGGGACACCCCAGATACGCAGTATTTT. The chain joins TRBV6-9 to TRBJ2-3, with a possible D match to TRBD1 (6 bases). There are 13 residues in the CDR3. V was clipped by 8 bases and J by 4 bases, with 13 bases between them. Germline CDR1 MNHGY, CDR2 SVAAGI.

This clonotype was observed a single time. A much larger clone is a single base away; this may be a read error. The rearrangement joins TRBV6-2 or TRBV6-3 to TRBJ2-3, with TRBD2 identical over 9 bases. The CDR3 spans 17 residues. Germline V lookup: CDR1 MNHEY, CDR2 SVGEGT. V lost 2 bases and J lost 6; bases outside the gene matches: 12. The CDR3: CASSYGTSWRALDTQYF. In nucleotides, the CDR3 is TGTGCCAGCAGTTACGGGACTAGCTGGAGGGCCTTGGATACGCAGTATTTT.

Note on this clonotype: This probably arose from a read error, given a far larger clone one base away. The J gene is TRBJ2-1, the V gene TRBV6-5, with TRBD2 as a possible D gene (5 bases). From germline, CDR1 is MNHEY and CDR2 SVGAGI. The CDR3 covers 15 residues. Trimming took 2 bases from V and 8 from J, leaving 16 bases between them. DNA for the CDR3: TGTGCCAGCAGTTACGGTCGGACTCCAGTTGATGAGCAGTTCTTC. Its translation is CASSYGRTPVDEQFF.

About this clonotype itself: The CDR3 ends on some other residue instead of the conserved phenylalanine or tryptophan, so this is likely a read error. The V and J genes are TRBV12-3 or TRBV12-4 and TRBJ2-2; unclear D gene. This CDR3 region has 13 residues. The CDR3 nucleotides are TGTTCCAGCAGTTTACGGGACACCGGGGAGCTGTTTTTA. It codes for CSSSLRDTGELFL.

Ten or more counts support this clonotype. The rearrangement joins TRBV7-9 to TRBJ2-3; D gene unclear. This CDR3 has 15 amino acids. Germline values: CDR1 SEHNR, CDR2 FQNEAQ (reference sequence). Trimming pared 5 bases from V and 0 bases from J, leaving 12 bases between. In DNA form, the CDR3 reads TGTGCCAGCAGCCAACTCTGGAAGAGCACAGATACGCAGTATTTT. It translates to CASSQLWKSTDTQYF.

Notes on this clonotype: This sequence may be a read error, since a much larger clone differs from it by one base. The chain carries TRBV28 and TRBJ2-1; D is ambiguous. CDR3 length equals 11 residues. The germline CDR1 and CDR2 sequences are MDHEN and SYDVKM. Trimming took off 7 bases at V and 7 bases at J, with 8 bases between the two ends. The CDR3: CASTSSNEQFF. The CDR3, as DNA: TGTGCCAGCACCTCGAGTAATGAGCAGTTCTTC.

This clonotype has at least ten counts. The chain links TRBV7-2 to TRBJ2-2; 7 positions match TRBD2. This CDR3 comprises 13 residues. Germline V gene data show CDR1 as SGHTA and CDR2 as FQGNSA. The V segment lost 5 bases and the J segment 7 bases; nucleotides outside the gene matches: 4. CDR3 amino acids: CASSPRENGELFF. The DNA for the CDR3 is TGTGCCAGCAGCCCGCGGGAGAACGGGGAGCTGTTTTTT.

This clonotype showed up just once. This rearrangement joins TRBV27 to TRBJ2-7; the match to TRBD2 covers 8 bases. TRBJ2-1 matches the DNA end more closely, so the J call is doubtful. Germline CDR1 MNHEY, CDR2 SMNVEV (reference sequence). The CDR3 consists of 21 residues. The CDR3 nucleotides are TGTGCCAGCAGTTTACCCTCACTATATATAAACGGGAGGGCCTTCTACAATGAGCAGTTCTTC. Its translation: CASSLPSLYINGRAFYNEQFF.

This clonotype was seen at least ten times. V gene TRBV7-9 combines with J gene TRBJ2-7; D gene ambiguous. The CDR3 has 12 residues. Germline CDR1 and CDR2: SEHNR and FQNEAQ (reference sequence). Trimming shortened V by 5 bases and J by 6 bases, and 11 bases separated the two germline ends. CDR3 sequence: CASSQDLGEQYF. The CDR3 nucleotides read TGTGCCAGCAGCCAGGACCTGGGCGAGCAGTACTTC.

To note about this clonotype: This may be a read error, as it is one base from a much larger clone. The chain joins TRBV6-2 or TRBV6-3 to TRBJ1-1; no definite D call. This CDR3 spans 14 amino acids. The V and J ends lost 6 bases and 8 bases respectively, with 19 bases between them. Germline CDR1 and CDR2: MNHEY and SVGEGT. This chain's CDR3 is CASSLDVVKWEAFF. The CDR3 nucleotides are TGTGCCAGCAGCCTTGATGTAGTAAAGTGGGAAGCTTTCTTT.

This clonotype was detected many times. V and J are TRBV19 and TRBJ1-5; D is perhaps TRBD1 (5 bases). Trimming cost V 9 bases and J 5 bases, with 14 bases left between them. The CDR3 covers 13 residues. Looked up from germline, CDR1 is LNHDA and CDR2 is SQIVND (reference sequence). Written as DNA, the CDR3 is TGTGCCAGCTCAGACCAGGGCGATCAGCCCCAGCATTTT. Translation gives CASSDQGDQPQHF.

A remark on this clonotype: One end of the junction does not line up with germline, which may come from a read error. CDR3 DNA: TGCTCCAGCAGCCCCGGTACAGACTATGGCTACACCTTC. Its protein product is CSSSPGTDYGYTF. V is TRBV5-1 and J is TRBJ1-2; D gene ambiguous. The germline gives CDR1 SGHRS, CDR2 YFSETQ. The length of the CDR3 is 13 residues. Drawing the rest from reference TRBV5-1 and TRBJ1-2, the complete variable domain is KAGVTQTPRYLIKTRGQQVTLSCSPISGHRSVSWYQQTPGQGLQFLFEYFSETQRNKGNFPGRFSGRQFSNSRSEMNVSTLELGDSALYLCSSSPGTDYGYTFGSGTRLTVV.

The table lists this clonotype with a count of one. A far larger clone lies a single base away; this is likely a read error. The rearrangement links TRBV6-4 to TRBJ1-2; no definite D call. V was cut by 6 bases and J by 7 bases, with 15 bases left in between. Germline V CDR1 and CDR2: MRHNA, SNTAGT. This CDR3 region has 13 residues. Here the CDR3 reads CASSQHVGAGYTF. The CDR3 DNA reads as TGTGCCAGCAGCCAGCACGTAGGTGCTGGCTACACCTTC.

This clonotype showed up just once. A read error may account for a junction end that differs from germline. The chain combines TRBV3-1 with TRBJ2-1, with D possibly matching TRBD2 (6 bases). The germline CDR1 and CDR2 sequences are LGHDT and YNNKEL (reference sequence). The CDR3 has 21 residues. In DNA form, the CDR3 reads TGTGCCAGCAGCCAAGATCAACCGGTTTACAACTGGCGGGGCAACTTCAATGGGCAGTTCTTC. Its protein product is CASSQDQPVYNWRGNFNGQFF.

The CDR3 here is CASIPPGLWGSDTQYF. DNA for the CDR3: TGTGCCAGCATACCCCCGGGACTATGGGGCTCAGATACGCAGTATTTT. The chain links TRBV7-9 to TRBJ2-3; TRBD2 agrees at 7 bases. Germline V CDR1 and CDR2: SEHNR, FQNEAQ (reference sequence). This CDR3 region has 16 residues. V shed 7 bases, J shed 4 bases, and the junction held 14 bases outside the gene matches. The full variable domain, rest sourced from reference TRBV7-9 and TRBJ2-3, is DTGVSQNPRHKITKRGQNVTFRCDPISEHNRLYWYRQTLGQGPEFLTYFQNEAQLEKSRLLSDRFSAERPKGSFSTLEIQRTEQGDSAMYLCASIPPGLWGSDTQYFGPGTRLTVL.